The sequence of this T cell receptor (beta chain) was determined in a study of T-cell memory formation after mild COVID-19. Whole-study context: The study found TCR clusters largely donor specific. Broader study findings: The SARS-CoV-2 specificity of second-wave clones reaching peak at day 37 remained unverified. Whereas later expanders leaned CD4+, clones contracting day 15 to 85 showed a balanced CD4/CD8 makeup. CD4+ contracting clones lay mainly in CM and EM, CD8+ ones in EMRA.

As regards this clonotype: Its target is unknown.

TCRdb independently ran MiXCR on the 5' RACE reads; one entry per CDR3 protein. The sample has around 340,000 distinct CDR3 sequences; under 25% are singletons. Trimming took 6 bases from V and 1 from J, leaving 9 bases between them. CDR3 size: 13 residues. Germline V lookup: CDR1 MNHNY, CDR2 SVGAGI (reference sequence). The TCR originated in an adult woman who had mild COVID-19 (a few samples of this study predate the infection). Cell type and time point are not known. The chain links TRBV6-6 to TRBJ1-1; no definite D call. The sequenced sample was PBMCs or a T cell subset sorted from them (not recorded which). The DNA of the CDR3 is TGTGCCAGCAGCCTGTCGTGGAACACTGAAGCTTTCTTT. Translating it yields CASSLSWNTEAFF.